The 23 T cell receptor beta chains below come from one sample, sequenced in a study of OX40 agonist ivuxolimab in advanced cancers. The table came from immunoSEQ multiplex PCR; TCRdb's copy has only in-frame clones and leaves some out. The sample records around 18,000 clones, around 70% being singletons. This sample comprised CD4+ or CD8+ T cells sorted from blood, obtained in a trial of the OX40 agonist ivuxolimab. All receptors derive from an adult with an advanced solid tumor such as melanoma, head and neck, liver or kidney cancer.

The chain couples TRBV4-1 to TRBJ2-1, with TRBD2 matching 7 bases. The CDR3 has 16 amino acids. CDR1 and CDR2 from the germline V gene are MGHRA and YSYEKL. The J segment lost 6 bases and the V segment lost 4 bases, leaving 12 bases of the junction unmatched. This CDR3 is CASSPVGDYLRNEQFF. The CDR3 DNA follows: TGCGCCAGCAGCCCAGTTGGGGACTATCTACGCAATGAGCAGTTCTTC.

This clone was seen more than once but under ten times. The chain carries TRBV30 and TRBJ1-1; D is unclear. The germline V gene encodes CDR1 GTSNPN and CDR2 SVGIG (reference sequence). This CDR3 contains 15 residues. CDR3 residues: CLVINRGSSGTEAFF. CDR3 in DNA: TGTTTGGTTATCAACCGAGGTTCTAGTGGCACTGAAGCTTTCTTT.

The gene calls are TRBV4-3 and TRBJ1-4; no clear D gene. This CDR3 is built from 15 residues. Trimming took off 2 bases at V and 8 bases at J, with 15 bases between the two ends. The germline CDR1 and CDR2 sequences are LGHNA and YSLEER. The chain's CDR3 is CASSQSTTRNEKLFF. CDR3 DNA sequence: TGCGCCAGCAGCCAATCGACTACACGAAACGAAAAACTGTTTTTT.

The chain links TRBV6-5 to TRBJ2-1; D remains unclear. Trimming took 4 bases from V and 8 from J, leaving 12 bases between them. The germline V gene encodes CDR1 MNHEY and CDR2 SVGAGI. CDR3 length: 13 amino acids. The CDR3 DNA follows: TGTGCCAGCAGTTTCGACGGTAGATATGAGCAGTTCTTC. This gives the protein CASSFDGRYEQFF.

Only one count was recorded for this clone. V usage is TRBV4-3 and J usage is TRBJ2-1; D unresolved. The CDR3 totals 14 residues. Trimming took 1 base from V and 0 from J, leaving 4 bases between them. Germline values: CDR1 LGHNA, CDR2 YSLEER. The CDR3, as DNA: TGCGCCAGCAGCCAAGGCGACTCCTACAATGAGCAGTTCTTC. It specifies CASSQGDSYNEQFF.

The V call is TRBV28, the J call TRBJ1-6, with a possible D match to TRBD1 (6 bases). CDR1 is MDHEN and CDR2 is SYDVKM in the germline V gene. CDR3 length: 17 amino acids. The V gene lost 2 bases and the J gene lost 5 bases, with 16 bases spanning the gap. This CDR3 reads CASSLPGQGGNNSPLHF. CDR3 nucleotides: TGTGCCAGCAGTTTACCGGGACAAGGGGGAAATAATTCACCCCTCCACTTT. The full variable domain, its missing parts supplied by reference TRBV28 and TRBJ1-6, is DVKVTQSSRYLVKRTGEKVFLECVQDMDHENMFWYRQDPGLGLRLIYFSYDVKMKEKGDIPEGYSVSREKKERFSLILESASTNQTSMYLCASSLPGQGGNNSPLHFGNGTRLTVT.

V gene TRBV5-1 combines with J gene TRBJ2-1; 9 nucleotides agree with TRBD1. The CDR3 sequence is 15 residues long. Germline trimming cut 2 bases from V and 7 bases from J; bases unmatched to any gene: 7. Germline CDR1 and CDR2: SGHRS and YFSETQ. As DNA, the CDR3 is TGCGCCAGCAGCTTTGGACAGGGGAGCCTTAATGAGCAGTTCTTC. It translates to CASSFGQGSLNEQFF.

V is TRBV28 and J is TRBJ2-7, with D possibly being TRBD1 (5 bases). The CDR3 sequence is 13 residues long. Germline V gene data show CDR1 as MDHEN and CDR2 as SYDVKM. The germline V and J ends were trimmed by 7 bases and 3 bases, with 13 bases remaining between them. For the CDR3, the DNA is TGTGCCAGCACCACCCCTAGGGGCTACGAGCAGTACTTC. It is translated as CASTTPRGYEQYF.

This chain joins TRBV7-9 and TRBJ1-5, with a tentative D call TRBD1 (5 bases). CDR1 SEHNR and CDR2 FQNEAQ come from the germline V gene (reference sequence). The CDR3 consists of 14 residues. Deletions cut 4 bases from V and 0 bases from J, with 7 bases between. The CDR3 is CASSWGDSNQPQHF. The CDR3, as DNA: TGTGCCAGCAGCTGGGGGGATAGCAATCAGCCCCAGCATTTT.

The chain carries TRBV5-1 and TRBJ2-7, with a tentative D call TRBD2 (7 bases). The CDR3 extends over 13 amino acids. Trimming pared 0 bases from V and 5 bases from J, leaving 9 bases between. Germline assignment: CDR1 SGHRS and CDR2 YFSETQ. CDR3 region: CASSLGGGDEQYF. The CDR3 nucleotides are TGCGCCAGCAGCTTGGGCGGGGGCGACGAGCAGTACTTC.

This clone was detected only once. The genes are TRBV4-3 and TRBJ2-5, with D unresolved. Trimming took off 0 bases at V and 4 bases at J, with 6 bases between the two ends. The germline V gene has CDR1 LGHNA and CDR2 YSLEER. The CDR3 loop spans 13 amino acids. The CDR3 protein is CASSQDPGETQYF. DNA of the CDR3: TGCGCCAGCAGCCAAGACCCGGGAGAGACCCAGTACTTC.

The V call is TRBV27, the J call TRBJ1-1; D unclear. This CDR3 region has 13 residues. The V gene lost 3 bases and the J gene lost 1 base, with 6 bases spanning the gap. Germline assignment: CDR1 MNHEY and CDR2 SMNVEV (reference sequence). In DNA form, the CDR3 reads TGTGCCAGCAGTTTGGCAGGGAACACTGAAGCTTTCTTT. It is translated as CASSLAGNTEAFF.

The CDR3 DNA follows: TGTGCCAGCAGCCTCGGACAGACAACTAATGAAAAACTGTTTTTT. It is translated as CASSLGQTTNEKLFF. The V and J genes are TRBV9 and TRBJ1-4, with a possible D match to TRBD1 (6 bases). Germline CDR1 SGDLS, CDR2 YYNGEE. V gave up 4 bases and J gave up 0 bases, with 10 bases separating them. There are 15 residues in the CDR3.

The CDR3 sequence: CASSPFPSYEQYF. DNA for the CDR3: TGTGCCAGCAGTCCCTTCCCCAGTTACGAGCAGTACTTC. The V call is TRBV6-1, the J call TRBJ2-7, with D hard to call. CDR3 length: 13 residues. Germline values: CDR1 MNHNS, CDR2 SASEGT. V lost 5 bases to trimming and J lost 4 bases, with 12 bases between them.

This clone rates as medium-sized. The V and J genes are TRBV27 and TRBJ1-2, with TRBD1 matching 8 bases. This CDR3 region has 15 residues. The germline V gene encodes CDR1 MNHEY and CDR2 SMNVEV (reference sequence). J was trimmed by 2 bases and V by 3 bases; bases with no gene match: 5. The chain's CDR3 is CASSLYGTGNYGYTF. As DNA, the CDR3 is TGTGCCAGCAGTTTGTACGGGACAGGCAACTATGGCTACACCTTC.

The chain couples TRBV19 to TRBJ2-7; D unclear. Trimming took 8 bases from V and 0 from J, leaving 17 bases between them. Germline V gene sequence: CDR1 LNHDA, CDR2 SQIVND (reference sequence). The CDR3 has 15 residues. CDR3 DNA sequence: TGTGCCAGTGCACCAGGCGTCAGGAGCTCCTACGAGCAGTACTTC. Translated, it gives CASAPGVRSSYEQYF.

J is TRBJ1-6 and V is TRBV28, with a weak D call TRBD1 (5 bases). Germline CDR1 reads MDHEN; CDR2 reads SYDVKM. V was pared by 7 bases and J by 13 bases, with 17 bases between. There are 13 residues in the CDR3. CDR3 in amino acids: CASTQVGGSPLHF. CDR3 bases: TGTGCCAGCACACAAGTGGGGGGATCGCCCCTCCACTTT.

This chain joins TRBV9 and TRBJ1-1; D gene unclear. The CDR3 has 15 amino acids. The V and J ends lost 4 bases and 0 bases respectively, with 13 bases between them. Looked up from germline, CDR1 is SGDLS and CDR2 is YYNGEE. Here the CDR3 DNA reads TGTGCCAGCAGCCCCTTCTCAGACATGAACACTGAAGCTTTCTTT. The encoded protein is CASSPFSDMNTEAFF.

This sequence joins TRBV6-4 and TRBJ1-2; 10 bases are a match to TRBD1. This CDR3 region has 16 residues. Unmatched junction bases numbered 15, after V lost 6 bases and J lost 8 bases. CDR1 MRHNA and CDR2 SNTAGT come from the germline V gene. CDR3 bases: TGTGCCAGCAGGAAACCCGACAGGGGGCGCGGCGGCGGCTACACCTTC. Its translation is CASRKPDRGRGGGYTF.

The J gene is TRBJ2-2, the V gene TRBV28, with TRBD2 matching 8 bases. In germline, CDR1 is MDHEN, CDR2 SYDVKM. Trimming took 5 bases from V and 7 from J; bases not matched to a gene: 12. This CDR3 region has 16 residues. CDR3 DNA sequence: TGTGCCAGCAGTCCCATCTGGGCCCTAGCGGGCGGGGAGCTGTTTTTT. Its translation: CASSPIWALAGGELFF.

This clone ranks as medium-sized. This chain joins TRBV30 and TRBJ1-1, with D hard to call. This CDR3 spans 11 amino acids. Per the germline V gene, CDR1 is GTSNPN and CDR2 is SVGIG (reference sequence). Trimming stripped 5 bases from V and 5 bases from J, with 9 bases between. The CDR3 nucleotides read TGTGCCTGGGGACGGGGAACTGAAGCTTTCTTT. Amino acid sequence: CAWGRGTEAFF.

This clone came up a few times. The same CDR3 arises from other DNA sequences in this sample as well. This chain uses TRBV7-9 with TRBJ1-5, with D possibly matching TRBD1 (5 bases). V lost 1 base, J lost 2 bases, and 6 bases lay in between. Germline V gene sequence: CDR1 SEHNR, CDR2 FQNEAQ (reference sequence). CDR3 length: 14 residues. CDR3 sequence (DNA): TGTGCCAGCAGCTTAGGGGGCGGCAATCAGCCCCAGCATTTT. Its translation: CASSLGGGNQPQHF.

For this clone: Sequence at one end of the junction differs from germline and may be a read error. V usage is TRBV5-3 and J usage is TRBJ2-7; D not certain. TRBV5-3 is treated as an ORF (open reading frame) with a function not yet certain. CDR3 length: 13 residues. The CDR3 protein is CASSLGTIHEQYF. As DNA, the CDR3 is TGTGCCAGCAGCTTGGGAACTATCCACGAGCAGTACTTC.